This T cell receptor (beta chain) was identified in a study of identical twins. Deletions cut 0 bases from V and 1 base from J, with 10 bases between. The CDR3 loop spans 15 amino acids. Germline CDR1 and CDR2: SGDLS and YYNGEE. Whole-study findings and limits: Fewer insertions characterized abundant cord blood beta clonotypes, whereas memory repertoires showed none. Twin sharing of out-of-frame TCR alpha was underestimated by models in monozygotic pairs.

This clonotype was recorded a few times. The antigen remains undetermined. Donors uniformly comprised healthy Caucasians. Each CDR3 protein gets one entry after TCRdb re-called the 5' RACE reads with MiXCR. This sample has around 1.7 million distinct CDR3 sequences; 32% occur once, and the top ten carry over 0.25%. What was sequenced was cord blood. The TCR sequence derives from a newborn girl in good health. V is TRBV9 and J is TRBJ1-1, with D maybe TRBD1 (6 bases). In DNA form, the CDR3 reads TGTGCCAGCAGCGTAGAGCAGGGGCGGAACACTGAAGCTTTCTTT. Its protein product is CASSVEQGRNTEAFF.